This record looks at one T cell receptor (beta chain) sequence and its context. Its antigen is undetermined. This sample is drawn from a study of human T cells and chemical hapten exposure. Study in general: Patients, predominantly female, presented with alopecia areata, totalis or universalis.

This CDR3 spans 14 amino acids. The ends were cut back, 4 bases at V and 3 bases at J, with 13 bases in the middle. Germline CDR1 is MNHEY and CDR2 is SMNVEV (reference sequence). One entry per CDR3 protein results from TCRdb running MiXCR on the RACE reads. The data show under 300,000 distinct CDR3 sequences, approximately 8.6% seen once. Time point indicated: pre-sensitization, week 0. Treatment indicated: therapeutic diphenylcyclopropenone sensitization with weekly scalp DPC. Unfractionated whole blood served as the source for total RNA extraction. General study findings and limits: Counts of TCRs expanded at PT1 correlated positively with patch test score. Significantly more large CDR3 similarity clusters were formed by expanded TCRs than by controls.

Sequencing used whole blood, obtained in connection with sensitization to the hapten diphenylcyclopropenone (DPC). V is TRBV27 and J is TRBJ2-7; tentatively, D is TRBD2 (5 bases). The source is a woman between 40 and 50 years old with alopecia areata. Some clones in this sample may be carry-over from other donors' samples. The CDR3 DNA follows: TGTGCCAGCAGTTCGGGCGGGCAACTCTACGAGCAGTACTTC. Its translation: CASSSGGQLYEQYF.